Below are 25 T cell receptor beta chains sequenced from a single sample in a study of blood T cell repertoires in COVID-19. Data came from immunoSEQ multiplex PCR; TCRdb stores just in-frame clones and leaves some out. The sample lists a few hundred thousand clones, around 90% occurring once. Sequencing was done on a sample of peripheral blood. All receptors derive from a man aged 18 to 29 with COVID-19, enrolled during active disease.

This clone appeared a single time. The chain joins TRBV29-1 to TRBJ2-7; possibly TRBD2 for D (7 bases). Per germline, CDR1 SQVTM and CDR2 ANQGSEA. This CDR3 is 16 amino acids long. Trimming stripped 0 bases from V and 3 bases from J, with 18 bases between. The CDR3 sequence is CSVEDRRGGGGYEQYF. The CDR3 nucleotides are TGCAGCGTTGAAGATCGAAGGGGGGGTGGAGGCTACGAGCAGTACTTC.

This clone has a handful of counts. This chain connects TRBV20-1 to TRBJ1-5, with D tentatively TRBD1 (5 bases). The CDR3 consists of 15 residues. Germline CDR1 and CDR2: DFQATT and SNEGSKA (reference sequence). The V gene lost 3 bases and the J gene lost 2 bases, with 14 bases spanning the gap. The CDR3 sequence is CSASIGGYGNQPQHF. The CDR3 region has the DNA TGCAGTGCTAGTATTGGGGGGTATGGCAATCAGCCCCAGCATTTT.

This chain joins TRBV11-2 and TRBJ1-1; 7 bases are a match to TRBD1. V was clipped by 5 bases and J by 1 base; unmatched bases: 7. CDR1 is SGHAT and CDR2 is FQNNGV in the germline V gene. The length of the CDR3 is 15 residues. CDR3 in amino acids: CASSPRQGWNTEAFF. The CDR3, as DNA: TGTGCCAGCAGCCCCAGACAGGGATGGAACACTGAAGCTTTCTTT.

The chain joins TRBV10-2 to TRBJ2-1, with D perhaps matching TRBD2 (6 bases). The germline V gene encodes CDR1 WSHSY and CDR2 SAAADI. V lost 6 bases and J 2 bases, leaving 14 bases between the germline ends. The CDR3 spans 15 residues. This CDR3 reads CASSAGTPTYNEQFF. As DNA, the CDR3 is TGCGCCAGCAGCGCCGGGACTCCGACCTACAATGAGCAGTTCTTC.

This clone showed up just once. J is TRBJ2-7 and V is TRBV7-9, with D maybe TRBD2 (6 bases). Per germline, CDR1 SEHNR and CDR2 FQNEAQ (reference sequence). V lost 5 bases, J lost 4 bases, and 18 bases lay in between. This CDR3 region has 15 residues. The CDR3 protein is CASSPLSGERYEQYF. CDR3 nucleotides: TGTGCCAGCAGCCCCCTTTCGGGGGAGAGATACGAGCAGTACTTC. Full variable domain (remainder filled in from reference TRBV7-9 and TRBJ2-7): DTGVSQNPRHKITKRGQNVTFRCDPISEHNRLYWYRQTLGQGPEFLTYFQNEAQLEKSRLLSDRFSAERPKGSFSTLEIQRTEQGDSAMYLCASSPLSGERYEQYFGPGTRLTVT.

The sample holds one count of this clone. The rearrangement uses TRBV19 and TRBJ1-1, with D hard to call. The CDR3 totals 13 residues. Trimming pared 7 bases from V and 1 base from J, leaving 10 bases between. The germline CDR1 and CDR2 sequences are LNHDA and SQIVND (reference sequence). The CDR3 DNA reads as TGTGCCAGTAATTGGGCCGCGAACACTGAAGCTTTCTTT. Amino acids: CASNWAANTEAFF. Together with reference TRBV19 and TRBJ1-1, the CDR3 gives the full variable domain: DGGITQSPKYLFRKEGQNVTLSCEQNLNHDAMYWYRQDPGQGLRLIYYSQIVNDFQKGDIAEGYSVSREKKESFPLTVTSAQKNPTAFYLCASNWAANTEAFFGQGTRLTVV.

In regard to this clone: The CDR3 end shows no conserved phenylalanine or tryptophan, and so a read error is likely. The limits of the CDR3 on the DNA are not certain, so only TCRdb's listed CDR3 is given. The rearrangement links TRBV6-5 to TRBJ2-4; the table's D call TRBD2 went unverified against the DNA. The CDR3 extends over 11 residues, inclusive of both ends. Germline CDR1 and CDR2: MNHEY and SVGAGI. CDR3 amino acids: CASSFGTKKEI.

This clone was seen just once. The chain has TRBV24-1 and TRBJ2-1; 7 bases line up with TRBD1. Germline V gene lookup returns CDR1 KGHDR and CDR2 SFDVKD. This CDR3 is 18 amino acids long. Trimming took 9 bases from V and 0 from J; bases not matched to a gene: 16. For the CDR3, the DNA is TGTGCCACCCAGGACAGGAAAAGTCGACTAAGCTCCTACAATGAGCAGTTCTTC. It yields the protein CATQDRKSRLSSYNEQFF.

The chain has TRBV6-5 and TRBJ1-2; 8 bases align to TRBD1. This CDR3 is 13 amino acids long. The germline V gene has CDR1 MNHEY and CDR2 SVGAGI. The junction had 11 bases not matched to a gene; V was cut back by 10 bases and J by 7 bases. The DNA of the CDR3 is TGTGCCACCTCCGAACAGGGGGGGTTTGGCTACACCTTC. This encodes CATSEQGGFGYTF.

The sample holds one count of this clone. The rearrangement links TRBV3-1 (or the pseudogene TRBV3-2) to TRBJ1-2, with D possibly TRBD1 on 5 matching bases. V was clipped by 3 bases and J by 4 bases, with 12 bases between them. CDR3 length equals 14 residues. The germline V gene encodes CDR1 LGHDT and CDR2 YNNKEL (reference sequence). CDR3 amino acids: CASSHLTARYGYTF. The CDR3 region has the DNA TGTGCCAGCAGCCACCTGACAGCGCGCTATGGCTACACCTTC.

The CDR3 nucleotides read TGCGCCAGCAGCCCAGACCGGGACAGGGGAGGCTACACCTTC. This gives the protein CASSPDRDRGGYTF. V usage is TRBV5-1 and J usage is TRBJ1-2; 10 bases agree with TRBD1. V lost 4 bases, J lost 8 bases, and 8 bases stayed unmatched. The CDR3 consists of 14 residues. CDR1 is SGHRS, CDR2 YFSETQ, per germline. The full variable domain, with the rest looked up from reference TRBV5-1 and TRBJ1-2, is KAGVTQTPRYLIKTRGQQVTLSCSPISGHRSVSWYQQTPGQGLQFLFEYFSETQRNKGNFPGRFSGRQFSNSRSEMNVSTLELGDSALYLCASSPDRDRGGYTFGSGTRLTVV.

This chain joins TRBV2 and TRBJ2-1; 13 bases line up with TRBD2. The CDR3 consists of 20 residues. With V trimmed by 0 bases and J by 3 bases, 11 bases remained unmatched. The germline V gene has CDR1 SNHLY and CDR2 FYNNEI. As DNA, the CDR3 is TGTGCCAGCAGTGAAGCGCTCACTAGCGGGAGGGCCGGGTACTACAATGAGCAGTTCTTC. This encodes CASSEALTSGRAGYYNEQFF.

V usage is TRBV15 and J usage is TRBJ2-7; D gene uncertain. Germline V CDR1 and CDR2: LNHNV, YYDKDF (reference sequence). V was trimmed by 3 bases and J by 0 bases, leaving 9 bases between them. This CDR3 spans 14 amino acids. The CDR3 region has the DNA TGTGCCACCAGCAGTGAACTCCTCTCCTACGAGCAGTACTTC. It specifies CATSSELLSYEQYF.

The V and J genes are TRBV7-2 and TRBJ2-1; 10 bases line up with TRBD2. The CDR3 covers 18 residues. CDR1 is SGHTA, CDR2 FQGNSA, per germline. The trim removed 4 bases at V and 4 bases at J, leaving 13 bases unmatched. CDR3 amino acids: CASSSLGTSGGVYNEQFF. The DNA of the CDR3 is TGTGCCAGCAGCTCCCTTGGGACCAGCGGGGGGGTGTACAATGAGCAGTTCTTC.

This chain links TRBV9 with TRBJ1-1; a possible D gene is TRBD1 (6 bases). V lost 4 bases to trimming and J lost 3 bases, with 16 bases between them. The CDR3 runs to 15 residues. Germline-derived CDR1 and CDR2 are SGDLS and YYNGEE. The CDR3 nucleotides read TGTGCCAGCAGCTCTAGAGGGGGTCCAGACACTGAAGCTTTCTTT. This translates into CASSSRGGPDTEAFF. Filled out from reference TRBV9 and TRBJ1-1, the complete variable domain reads DSGVTQTPKHLITATGQRVTLRCSPRSGDLSVYWYQQSLDQGLQFLIQYYNGEERAKGNILERFSAQQFPDLHSELNLSSLELGDSALYFCASSSRGGPDTEAFFGQGTRLTVV.

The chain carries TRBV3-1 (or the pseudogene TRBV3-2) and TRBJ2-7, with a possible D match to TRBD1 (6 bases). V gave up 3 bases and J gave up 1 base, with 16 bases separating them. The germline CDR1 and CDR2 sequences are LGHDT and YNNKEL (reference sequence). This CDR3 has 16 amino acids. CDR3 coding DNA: TGTGCCAGCAGCCAGCTGACAGGAGCCAGATCCTACGAGCAGTACTTC. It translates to CASSQLTGARSYEQYF.

This CDR3 is CASSQSTGVGNTIYF. CDR3 DNA: TGTGCCAGCAGTCAATCGACAGGGGTGGGAAACACCATATATTTT. The J gene is TRBJ1-3, the V gene TRBV27, with 8 positions matching TRBD1. Germline V gene data show CDR1 as MNHEY and CDR2 as SMNVEV (reference sequence). The junction had 7 bases not matched to a gene; V was cut back by 5 bases and J by 4 bases. This CDR3 contains 15 residues.

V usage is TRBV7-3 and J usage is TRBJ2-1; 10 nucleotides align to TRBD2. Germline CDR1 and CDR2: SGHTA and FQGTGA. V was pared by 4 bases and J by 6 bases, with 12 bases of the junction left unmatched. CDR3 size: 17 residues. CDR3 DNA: TGTGCCAGCAGCTCCCAGGGGCCAGCGGGAGGGGGCAATGAGCAGTTCTTC. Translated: CASSSQGPAGGGNEQFF.

The CDR3: CASSQLETSGGTYEQYF. CDR3 nucleotides: TGTGCCAGCAGCCAACTTGAGACTAGCGGGGGAACCTACGAGCAGTACTTC. This rearrangement joins TRBV4-2 to TRBJ2-7; 12 bases map to TRBD2. Trimming removed 2 bases from V and 2 bases from J; junction bases left unmatched: 7. Germline V gene lookup returns CDR1 LGHNA and CDR2 YNFKEQ. The CDR3 loop spans 17 amino acids.

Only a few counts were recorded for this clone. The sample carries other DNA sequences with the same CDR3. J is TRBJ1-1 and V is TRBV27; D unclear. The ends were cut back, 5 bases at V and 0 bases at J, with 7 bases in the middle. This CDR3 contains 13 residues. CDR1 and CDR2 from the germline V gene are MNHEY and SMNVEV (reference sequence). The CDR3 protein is CASSLTVNTEAFF. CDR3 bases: TGTGCCAGCAGTCTCACAGTGAACACTGAAGCTTTCTTT.

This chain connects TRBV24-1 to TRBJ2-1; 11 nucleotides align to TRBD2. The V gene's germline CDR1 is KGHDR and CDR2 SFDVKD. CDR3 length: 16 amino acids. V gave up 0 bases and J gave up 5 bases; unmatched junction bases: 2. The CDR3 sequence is CATSDLQTSGNNEQFF. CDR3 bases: TGTGCCACCAGTGATTTGCAGACTAGCGGGAACAATGAGCAGTTCTTC.

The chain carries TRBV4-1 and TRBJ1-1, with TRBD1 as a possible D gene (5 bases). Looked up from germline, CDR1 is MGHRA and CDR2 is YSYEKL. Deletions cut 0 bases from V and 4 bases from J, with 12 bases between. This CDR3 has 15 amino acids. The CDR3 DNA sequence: TGCGCCAGCAGCCAAGATCAGGCCCAGGGCACTGAAGCTTTCTTT. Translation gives CASSQDQAQGTEAFF.

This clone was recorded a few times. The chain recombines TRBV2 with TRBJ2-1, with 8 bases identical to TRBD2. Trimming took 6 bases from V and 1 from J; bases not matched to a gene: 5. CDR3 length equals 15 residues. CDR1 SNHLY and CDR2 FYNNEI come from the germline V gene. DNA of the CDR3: TGTGCCAGCAGGAAAAGCGGGGGATCCTACAATGAGCAGTTCTTC. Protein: CASRKSGGSYNEQFF.

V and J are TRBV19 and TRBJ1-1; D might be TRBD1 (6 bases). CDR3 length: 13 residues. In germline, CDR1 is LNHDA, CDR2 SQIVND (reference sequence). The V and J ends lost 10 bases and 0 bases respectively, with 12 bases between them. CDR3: CATRQEMNTEAFF. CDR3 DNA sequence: TGTGCCACCAGACAGGAGATGAACACTGAAGCTTTCTTT.

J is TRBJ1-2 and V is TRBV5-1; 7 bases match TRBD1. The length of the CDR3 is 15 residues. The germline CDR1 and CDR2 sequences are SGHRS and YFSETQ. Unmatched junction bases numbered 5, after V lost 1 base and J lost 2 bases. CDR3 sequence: CASSLLPGQNYGYTF. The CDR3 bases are TGCGCCAGCAGCTTGCTTCCGGGACAGAACTATGGCTACACCTTC.